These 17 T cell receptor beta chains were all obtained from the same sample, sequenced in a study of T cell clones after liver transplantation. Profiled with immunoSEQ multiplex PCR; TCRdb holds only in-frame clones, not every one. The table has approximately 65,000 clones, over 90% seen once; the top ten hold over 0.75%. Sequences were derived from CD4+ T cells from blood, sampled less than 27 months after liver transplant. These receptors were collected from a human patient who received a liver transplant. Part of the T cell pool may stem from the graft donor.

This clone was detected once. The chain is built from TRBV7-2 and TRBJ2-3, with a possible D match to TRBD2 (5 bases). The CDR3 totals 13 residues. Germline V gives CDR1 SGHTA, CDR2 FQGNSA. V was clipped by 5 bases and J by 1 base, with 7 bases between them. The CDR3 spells CASSQLGTDTQYF. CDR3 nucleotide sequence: TGTGCCAGCAGCCAACTAGGCACAGATACGCAGTATTTT.

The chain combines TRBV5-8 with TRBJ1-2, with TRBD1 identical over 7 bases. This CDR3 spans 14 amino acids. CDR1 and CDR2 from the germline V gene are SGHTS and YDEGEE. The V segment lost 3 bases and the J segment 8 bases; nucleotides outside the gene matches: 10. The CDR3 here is CASSSYITGAGYTF. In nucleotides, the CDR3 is TGTGCCAGCAGCTCTTACATCACAGGGGCGGGCTACACCTTC.

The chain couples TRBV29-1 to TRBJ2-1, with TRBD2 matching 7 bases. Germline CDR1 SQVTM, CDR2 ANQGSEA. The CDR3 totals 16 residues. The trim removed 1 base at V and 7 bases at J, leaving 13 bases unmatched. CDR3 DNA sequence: TGCAGCGTTGAAGGTTTTTCGGGGGAGGGCCGGAATGAGCAGTTCTTC. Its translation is CSVEGFSGEGRNEQFF.

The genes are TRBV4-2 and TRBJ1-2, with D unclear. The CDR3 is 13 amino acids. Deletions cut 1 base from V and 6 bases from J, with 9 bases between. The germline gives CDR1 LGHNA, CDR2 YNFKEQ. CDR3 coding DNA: TGTGCCAGCAGCCAAGGGTCCGGTGATGGCTACACCTTC. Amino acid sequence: CASSQGSGDGYTF.

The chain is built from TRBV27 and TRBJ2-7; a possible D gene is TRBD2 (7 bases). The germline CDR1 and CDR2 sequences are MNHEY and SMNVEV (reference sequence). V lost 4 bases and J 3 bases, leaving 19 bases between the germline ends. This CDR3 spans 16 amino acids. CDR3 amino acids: CASSWGRGRAFYEQYF. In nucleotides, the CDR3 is TGTGCCAGCAGTTGGGGGAGGGGGAGGGCCTTCTACGAGCAGTACTTC.

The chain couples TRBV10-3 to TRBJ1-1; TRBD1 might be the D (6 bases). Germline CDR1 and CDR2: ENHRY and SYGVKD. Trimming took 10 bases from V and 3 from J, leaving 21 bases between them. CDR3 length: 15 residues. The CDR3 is CANSPGRGQDTEAFF. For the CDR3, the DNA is TGTGCCAACTCCCCGGGGCGGGGGCAGGACACTGAAGCTTTCTTT.

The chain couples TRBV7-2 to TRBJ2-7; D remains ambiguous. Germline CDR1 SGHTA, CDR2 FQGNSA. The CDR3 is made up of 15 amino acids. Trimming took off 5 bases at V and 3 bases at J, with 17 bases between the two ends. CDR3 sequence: CASSPLTAMIYEQYF. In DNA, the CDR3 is TGTGCCAGCAGCCCTCTCACCGCGATGATCTACGAGCAGTACTTC. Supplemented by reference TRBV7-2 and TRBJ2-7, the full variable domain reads GAGVSQSPSNKVTEKGKDVELRCDPISGHTALYWYRQSLGQGLEFLIYFQGNSAPDKSGLPSDRFSAERTGGSVSTLTIQRTQQEDSAVYLCASSPLTAMIYEQYFGPGTRLTVT.

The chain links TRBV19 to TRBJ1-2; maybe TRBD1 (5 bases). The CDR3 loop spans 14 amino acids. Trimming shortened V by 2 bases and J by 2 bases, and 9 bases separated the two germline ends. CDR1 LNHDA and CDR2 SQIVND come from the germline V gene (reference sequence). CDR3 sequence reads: CASSISNRNYGYTF. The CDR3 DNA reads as TGTGCCAGTAGTATATCAAACAGGAACTATGGCTACACCTTC.

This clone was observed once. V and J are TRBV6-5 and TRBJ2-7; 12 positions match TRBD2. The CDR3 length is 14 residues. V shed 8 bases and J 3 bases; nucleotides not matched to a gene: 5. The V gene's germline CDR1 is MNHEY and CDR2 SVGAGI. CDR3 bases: TGTGCCAGCTCGGGACTAGCGGGCAACTACGAGCAGTACTTC. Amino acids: CASSGLAGNYEQYF.

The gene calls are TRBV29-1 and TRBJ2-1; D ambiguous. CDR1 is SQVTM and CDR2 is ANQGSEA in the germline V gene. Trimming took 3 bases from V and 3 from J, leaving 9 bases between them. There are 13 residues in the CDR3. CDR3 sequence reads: CSVELGSYNEQFF. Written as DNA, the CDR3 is TGCAGCGTTGAGTTGGGCAGCTACAATGAGCAGTTCTTC.

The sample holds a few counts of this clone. CDR3 amino acids: CASTKENYGYTF. CDR3 bases: TGTGCCAGCACGAAGGAAAACTATGGCTACACCTTC. This rearrangement joins TRBV6-6 to TRBJ1-2, with D unresolved. CDR1 and CDR2 (germline): MNHNY, SVGAGI (reference sequence). The CDR3 length is 12 residues. V lost 7 bases and J lost 2, with 8 bases in between.

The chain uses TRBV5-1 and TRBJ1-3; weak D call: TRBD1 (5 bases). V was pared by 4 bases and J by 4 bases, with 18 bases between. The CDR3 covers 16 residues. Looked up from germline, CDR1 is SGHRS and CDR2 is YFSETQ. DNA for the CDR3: TGCGCCAGCAGCCCGGGACGGACTCTAACGGGAAACACCATATATTTT. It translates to CASSPGRTLTGNTIYF.

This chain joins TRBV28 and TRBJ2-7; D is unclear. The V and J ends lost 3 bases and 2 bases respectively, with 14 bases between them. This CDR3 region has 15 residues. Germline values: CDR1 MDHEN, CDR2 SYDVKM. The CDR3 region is CASSFRAGPAYEQYF. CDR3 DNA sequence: TGTGCCAGCAGTTTTAGGGCAGGCCCAGCCTACGAGCAGTACTTC.

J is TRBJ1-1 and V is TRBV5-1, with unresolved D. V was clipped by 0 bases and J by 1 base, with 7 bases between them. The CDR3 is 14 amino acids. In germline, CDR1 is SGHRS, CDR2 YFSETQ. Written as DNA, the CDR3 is TGCGCCAGCAGCTTGGGTGTACAGAACACTGAAGCTTTCTTT. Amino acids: CASSLGVQNTEAFF.

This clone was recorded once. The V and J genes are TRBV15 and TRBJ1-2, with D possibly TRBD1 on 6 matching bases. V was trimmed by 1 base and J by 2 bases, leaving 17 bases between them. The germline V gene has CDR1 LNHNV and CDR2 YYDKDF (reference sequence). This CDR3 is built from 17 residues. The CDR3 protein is CATSRGGGGAMNYGYTF. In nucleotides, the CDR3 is TGTGCCACCAGCAGAGGGGGGGGCGGTGCCATGAACTATGGCTACACCTTC.

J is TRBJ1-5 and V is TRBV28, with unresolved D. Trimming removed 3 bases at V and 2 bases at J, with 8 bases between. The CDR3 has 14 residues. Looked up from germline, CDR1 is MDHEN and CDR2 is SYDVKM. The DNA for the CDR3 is TGTGCCAGCAGTTTGTGGCAGGGCAATCAGCCCCAGCATTTT. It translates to CASSLWQGNQPQHF.

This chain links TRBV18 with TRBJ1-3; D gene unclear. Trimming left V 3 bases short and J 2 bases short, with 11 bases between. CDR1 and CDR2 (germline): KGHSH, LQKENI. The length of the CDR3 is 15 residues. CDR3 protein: CASSPPPGTGNTIYF. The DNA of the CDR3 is TGTGCCAGCTCACCCCCTCCGGGGACTGGAAACACCATATATTTT.